The clone carrying this T cell receptor (beta chain) was counted between two and nine times. Its antigen remains unidentified. It was genomic DNA that served as the template for profiling TCR beta VDJ and CDR3. TCRdb reprocessed the reads with MiXCR, giving one entry per CDR3 protein. The top ten clones hold 7% to 9.5% of a sample with roughly 250,000 distinct CDR3 sequences, around 46% of them seen once. CD8+CD57+ cell expansion had been shown by flow cytometry in patients chosen for sequencing. As a group, the patients uniformly had severe acquired aplastic anemia. At blood sampling, none of the patients had yet received therapy. CDR3 length: 14 amino acids. Germline assignment: CDR1 SGHVS and CDR2 FNYEAQ. The V and J ends lost 3 bases and 8 bases respectively, with 11 bases between them. The data stem from a study of CD8+CD57+ T cells in acquired aplastic anemia. Findings of the study overall: The study identified roughly 31 CD8+ CDR3 sequences shared by patients and controls. No significant difference in CD8+ Simpson's diversity was found between patients and controls.

The chain combines TRBV7-6 with TRBJ1-6; D might be TRBD1 (6 bases). The material sequenced was sorted CD4+, CD8+, or CD8+CD57+ T cells (not recorded which) from PBMCs. This clonotype originated in a human donor with aplastic anemia. CDR3 nucleotide sequence: TGTGCCAGCAGCTTCGGCGCAGGGGATTCACCCCTCCACTTT. Amino acid sequence: CASSFGAGDSPLHF.